Each of the 19 T cell receptor beta chains below was sequenced from the same sample in a study of OX40 agonist ivuxolimab in advanced cancers. Assay used: immunoSEQ multiplex PCR; TCRdb lists only in-frame clones, some missing. The sample has about 53,000 clones, about 88% seen once. Sequencing was performed on CD4+ or CD8+ T cells sorted from blood, taken in a trial of the OX40 agonist ivuxolimab. The receptors originated from an adult with an advanced solid tumor such as melanoma, head and neck, liver or kidney cancer.

The J gene is TRBJ1-5, the V gene TRBV11-2; 7 positions agree with TRBD1. The CDR3 sequence is 14 residues long. Germline trimming cut 4 bases from V and 5 bases from J; bases unmatched to any gene: 5. Germline loops: CDR1 SGHAT, CDR2 FQNNGV. The CDR3 DNA sequence: TGTGCCAGCAGCTCACGTCAGGGGGATCAGCCCCAGCATTTT. Its translation is CASSSRQGDQPQHF.

V usage is TRBV5-5 and J usage is TRBJ2-2, with D unresolved. Germline V gene data show CDR1 as SGHKS and CDR2 as YYEKEE (reference sequence). Trimming cost V 0 bases and J 4 bases, with 7 bases left between them. The CDR3 runs to 14 residues. CDR3 bases: TGTGCCAGCAGCTTGGCGTGGGGCACCGGGGAGCTGTTTTTT. The encoded protein is CASSLAWGTGELFF.

The rearrangement uses TRBV27 and TRBJ2-7; 8 bases agree with TRBD1. Germline V gene data show CDR1 as MNHEY and CDR2 as SMNVEV (reference sequence). V lost 7 bases, J lost 0 bases, and 8 bases stayed unmatched. This CDR3 is 15 amino acids long. The CDR3: CASKRQGTSSYEQYF. In DNA form, the CDR3 reads TGTGCCAGCAAAAGACAGGGGACGAGCTCCTACGAGCAGTACTTC.

The chain uses TRBV2 and TRBJ2-5; D may correspond to TRBD1 or TRBD2 (7 bases each). The CDR3 is 17 residues long. Trimming removed 5 bases at V and 5 bases at J, with 24 bases between. Germline-derived CDR1 and CDR2 are SNHLY and FYNNEI. CDR3 in amino acids: CASSTIRLTGRAETQYF. Here the CDR3 DNA reads TGTGCCAGCAGTACTATACGTCTGACAGGGAGGGCGGAGACCCAGTACTTC. Supplemented by reference TRBV2 and TRBJ2-5, the full variable domain reads EPEVTQTPSHQVTQMGQEVILRCVPISNHLYFYWYRQILGQKVEFLVSFYNNEISEKSEIFDDQFSVERPDGSNFTLKIRSTKLEDSAMYFCASSTIRLTGRAETQYFGPGTRLLVL.

This chain joins TRBV6-5 and TRBJ1-2, with 7 bases aligning to TRBD1. The CDR3 sequence is 14 residues long. The V gene's germline CDR1 is MNHEY and CDR2 SVGAGI. Losses at the gene ends were 6 bases for V and 8 bases for J; bases not matched to a gene: 12. CDR3 coding DNA: TGTGCCAGCAGGAGGGACAGTTCGTCGGTCGGCTACACCTTC. Protein sequence: CASRRDSSSVGYTF.

The CDR3: CASSPGQANNEQYF. The DNA for the CDR3 is TGTGCCAGCAGCCCCGGGCAGGCTAATAACGAGCAGTACTTC. The chain employs TRBV7-9 and TRBJ2-7; D not certain. Germline lookup yields CDR1 SEHNR and CDR2 FQNEAQ (reference sequence). Trimming left V 5 bases short and J 5 bases short, with 16 bases between. The CDR3 consists of 14 residues.

By sample fraction, this clone is medium-sized. The V and J genes are TRBV20-1 and TRBJ2-5; no firm D call. The CDR3 loop spans 11 amino acids. Trimming cost V 5 bases and J 7 bases, with 11 bases left between them. Per germline, CDR1 DFQATT and CDR2 SNEGSKA (reference sequence). In DNA form, the CDR3 reads TGCAGTGCTCCCTCCGGCGGGACCCAGTACTTC. It codes for CSAPSGGTQYF.

This sequence joins TRBV4-1 and TRBJ2-5, with D perhaps TRBD1 or TRBD2 (6 bases each). In germline, CDR1 is MGHRA, CDR2 YSYEKL. The CDR3 sequence is 13 residues long. Trimming pared 1 base from V and 4 bases from J, leaving 7 bases between. CDR3 protein: CASSQGGAETQYF. In nucleotides, the CDR3 is TGCGCCAGCAGCCAAGGGGGGGCAGAGACCCAGTACTTC.

V usage is TRBV7-8 and J usage is TRBJ1-1; D not resolved. The CDR3 totals 14 residues. Germline V gene sequence: CDR1 SGHVS, CDR2 FQNEAQ. V dropped 8 bases and J dropped 4 bases, with 17 bases sitting between them. CDR3 in DNA: TGTGCCAGCCACCCTAAGATCGCGAGCACTGAAGCTTTCTTT. Residues: CASHPKIASTEAFF.

V usage is TRBV11-2 and J usage is TRBJ2-3; D possibly corresponds to TRBD2 (5 bases). Trimming stripped 1 base from V and 0 bases from J, with 5 bases between. CDR1 and CDR2 (germline): SGHAT, FQNNGV. This CDR3 has 14 amino acids. For the CDR3, the DNA is TGTGCCAGCAGCTTAGTAGCGAGCACAGATACGCAGTATTTT. Its protein is CASSLVASTDTQYF. Combining the CDR3 with reference TRBV11-2 and TRBJ2-3 gives the whole variable domain EAGVAQSPRYKIIEKRQSVAFWCNPISGHATLYWYQQILGQGPKLLIQFQNNGVVDDSQLPKDRFSAERLKGVDSTLKIQPAKLEDSAVYLCASSLVASTDTQYFGPGTRLTVL.

This chain uses TRBV28 with TRBJ2-7; TRBD1 agrees at 8 bases. The ends lost 6 bases at V and 5 bases at J; junction bases unmatched: 15. From germline, CDR1 is MDHEN and CDR2 SYDVKM. The CDR3 spans 16 residues. DNA for the CDR3: TGTGCCAGCAGCCGAAATACAGGGGGTTTTTTAAACGAGCAGTACTTC. Translation: CASSRNTGGFLNEQYF.

The V and J genes are TRBV5-8 and TRBJ2-1, with D perhaps TRBD2 (5 bases). The V and J ends lost 0 bases and 8 bases respectively, with 15 bases between them. The CDR3 runs to 15 residues. In germline, CDR1 is SGHTS, CDR2 YDEGEE. CDR3 sequence (DNA): TGTGCCAGCAGCTTGGTTTCCTCCGGGGTCTATGAGCAGTTCTTC. It specifies CASSLVSSGVYEQFF. Combining the CDR3 with reference TRBV5-8 and TRBJ2-1 gives the whole variable domain EAGVTQSPTHLIKTRGQQATLRCSPISGHTSVYWYQQALGLGLQFLLWYDEGEERNRGNFPPRFSGRQFPNYSSELNVNALELEDSALYLCASSLVSSGVYEQFFGPGTRLTVL.

V is TRBV7-3 and J is TRBJ2-5; 7 nucleotides match TRBD2. The junction had 9 bases not matched to a gene; V was cut back by 5 bases and J by 3 bases. This CDR3 region has 15 residues. Per the germline V gene, CDR1 is SGHTA and CDR2 is FQGTGA. The CDR3 nucleotides are TGTGCCAGCAGCCTTACTGGACTAGTTAAAGAGACCCAGTACTTC. Protein sequence: CASSLTGLVKETQYF.

The chain couples TRBV11-1 to TRBJ2-2; D not resolved. The CDR3 is made up of 15 amino acids. Germline loops: CDR1 SGHAT, CDR2 FQDESV (reference sequence). V was shortened by 5 bases and J by 0 bases, with 10 bases between the two germline ends. The CDR3 spells CASSGGPTNTGELFF. In DNA, the CDR3 is TGTGCCAGCAGCGGCGGACCGACGAACACCGGGGAGCTGTTTTTT.

The V and J genes are TRBV10-3 and TRBJ1-3; perhaps TRBD1 as D (6 bases). Germline assignment: CDR1 ENHRY and CDR2 SYGVKD. The V and J ends lost 1 base and 4 bases respectively, with 11 bases between them. The CDR3 runs to 15 residues. CDR3 loop: CAISELTGGGNTIYF. As DNA, the CDR3 is TGTGCCATCAGTGAGTTGACAGGTGGAGGAAACACCATATATTTT.

The chain couples TRBV5-8 to TRBJ2-7; TRBD1 agrees at 8 bases. The length of the CDR3 is 14 residues. The V gene's germline CDR1 is SGHTS and CDR2 YDEGEE. The trim removed 3 bases at V and 2 bases at J, leaving 4 bases unmatched. The CDR3 coding sequence is TGTGCCAGCAGCTGGGGGACAGGAACCTACGAGCAGTACTTC. Residues: CASSWGTGTYEQYF.

This chain connects TRBV28 to TRBJ2-1; TRBD2 aligns across 8 bases. The CDR3 spans 16 residues. Germline assignment: CDR1 MDHEN and CDR2 SYDVKM. V lost 5 bases to trimming and J lost 6 bases; unmatched junction nucleotides: 12. DNA of the CDR3: TGTGCCAGCAGTCCCCCGGGGGTAGCGGGACGCAATGAGCAGTTCTTC. Translating it yields CASSPPGVAGRNEQFF.

This chain connects TRBV6-5 to TRBJ2-7; TRBD2 agrees at 9 bases. The CDR3 consists of 14 residues. Trimming took 6 bases from V and 5 from J; bases not matched to a gene: 8. Germline CDR1 MNHEY, CDR2 SVGAGI. CDR3: CASRILAGRNEQYF. The DNA of the CDR3 is TGTGCCAGCAGGATCCTAGCGGGACGGAACGAGCAGTACTTC.

The chain couples TRBV20-1 to TRBJ1-2; D uncertain. Germline CDR1 and CDR2: DFQATT and SNEGSKA (reference sequence). V gave up 5 bases and J gave up 4 bases, with 8 bases separating them. CDR3 size: 11 residues. The CDR3 reads CSAQTVYGYTF. The CDR3 region has the DNA TGCAGTGCTCAGACGGTCTATGGCTACACCTTC.